This TCR beta chain was found in a study of cytomegalovirus exposure and HLA in healthy donors. From germline, CDR1 is MNHNY and CDR2 SVGAGI (reference sequence). V gave up 8 bases and J gave up 8 bases; unmatched junction bases: 13. This CDR3 contains 15 residues. Overall study results and limits: A few of the chains that were CMV-associated were confirmed in vitro to be specific for CMV antigens.

This clone came up a few times. Its antigen remains unknown. 13 Jbeta primers and 60 Vbeta primers were used for the PCR. Libraries were prepared by immunoSEQ multiplex PCR; TCRdb keeps only in-frame clonotypes and omits some of them. The sample has about 160,000 clones; roughly 65% are singletons. This chain links TRBV6-6 with TRBJ1-4; 8 nucleotides align to TRBD1. Sequencing was carried out using PBMCs. The receptor was derived from a man younger than 35 in good health and CMV-seropositive. CDR3 amino acids: CASSAGGRRGEKLFF. The CDR3 DNA reads as TGTGCCAGCTCGGCAGGGGGCCGAAGGGGAGAAAAACTGTTTTTT.